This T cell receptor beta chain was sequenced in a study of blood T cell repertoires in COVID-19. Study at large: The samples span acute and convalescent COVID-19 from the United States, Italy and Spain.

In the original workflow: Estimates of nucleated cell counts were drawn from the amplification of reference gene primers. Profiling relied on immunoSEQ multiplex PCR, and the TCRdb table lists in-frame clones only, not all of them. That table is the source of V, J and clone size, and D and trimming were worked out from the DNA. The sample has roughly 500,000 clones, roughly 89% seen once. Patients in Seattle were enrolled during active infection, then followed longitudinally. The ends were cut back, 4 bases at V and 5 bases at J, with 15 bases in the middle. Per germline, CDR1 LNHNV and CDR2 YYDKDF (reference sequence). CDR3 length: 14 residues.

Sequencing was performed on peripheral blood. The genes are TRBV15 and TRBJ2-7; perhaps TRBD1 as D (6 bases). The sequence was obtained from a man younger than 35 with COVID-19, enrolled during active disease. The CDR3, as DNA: TGTGCCACCAGCACCCCGGACAGCCGCCACGAGCAGTACTTC. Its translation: CATSTPDSRHEQYF.